These T cell receptor beta chains were read from a single sample in a study of PD-L1 blockade in urothelial cancer. The protocol was immunoSEQ multiplex PCR, while the TCRdb copy is restricted to in-frame clones and leaves out a portion. The sample includes some 76,000 clones, 70% to 90% seen only once; the top ten take less than 4%. The sample was PBMCs, taken around atezolizumab (anti-PD-L1) treatment. The source of these receptors is a man in his 60s with urothelial cancer. Both conserved end residues are part of each CDR3. D genes are given only for firm matches. Size is omitted from some rows. Given values are once, few, many or a class for expanded clones.

>TRBJ2-7|-|once|TRBV4-3
CASSQDQITYEQYF
TGCGCCAGCAGCCAAGATCAGATTACCTACGAGCAGTACTTC
>TRBJ2-4|TRBD2|-|TRBV27
CASTSTSGVAKNIQYF
TGTGCCAGCACCTCGACTAGCGGGGTGGCCAAAAACATTCAGTACTTC
>TRBJ1-2|-|-|TRBV6-1
CASSEALLQSYGYTF
TGTGCCAGCAGTGAAGCGCTTCTACAGAGCTATGGCTACACCTTC
>TRBJ2-7|-|-|TRBV19
CASSIDRTYEQYF
TGTGCCAGTAGTATAGACAGAACCTACGAGCAGTACTTC
>TRBJ2-7|-|-|TRBV7-2
CASSLDLGGTPYEQYF
TGTGCCAGCAGCTTAGACCTGGGCGGGACCCCCTACGAGCAGTACTTC
>TRBJ1-2|TRBD1|few|TRBV18
CASSPGRGTGYTF
TGTGCCAGCTCACCCGGCAGGGGGACTGGCTACACCTTC
>TRBJ2-7|TRBD1|-|TRBV18
CASSPRVTGTYEQYF
TGTGCCAGCTCACCACGGGTGACAGGGACCTACGAGCAGTACTTC
>TRBJ2-7|TRBD1|-|TRBV7-2
CASSRQGALDEQYF
TGTGCCAGCAGCCGACAGGGGGCGCTTGACGAGCAGTACTTC
>TRBJ2-5|TRBD1|-|TRBV7-9
CASSLAPGQGAGRETQYF
TGTGCCAGCAGCTTAGCCCCGGGACAGGGGGCTGGTAGGGAGACCCAGTACTTC
>TRBJ1-6|-|once|TRBV7-9
CASSYIQGKPLHF
TGTGCCAGCAGCTATATACAGGGCAAGCCCCTCCACTTT
>TRBJ2-3|TRBD2|few|TRBV5-6
CASSPGTSGPDTQYF
TGTGCCAGCAGCCCGGGGACTAGCGGCCCAGATACGCAGTATTTT
>TRBJ2-3|TRBD2|-|TRBV9
CASSVEEREGPDTQYF
TGTGCCAGCAGCGTAGAAGAGCGGGAGGGCCCAGATACGCAGTATTTT
>TRBJ1-5|TRBD1|few|TRBV7-8
CASSSGQGNQPQHF
TGTGCCAGCAGCTCGGGACAGGGGAATCAGCCCCAGCATTTT
>TRBJ1-2|TRBD1|-|TRBV30
CAWRTGGSYGYTF
TGTGCCTGGCGCACAGGGGGATCCTATGGCTACACCTTC
>TRBJ2-7|-|-|TRBV19
CASSIDRTSSYEQYF
TGTGCCAGTAGTATAGACCGAACGAGCTCCTACGAGCAGTACTTC
>TRBJ2-7|-|-|TRBV30
CAWSGGGSSYEQYF
TGTGCCTGGAGTGGTGGGGGGAGCTCCTACGAGCAGTACTTC
>TRBJ2-3|TRBD2|-|TRBV10-3
CAISDPATSGTTDTQYF
TGTGCCATCAGTGACCCCGCCACTAGCGGGACCACAGATACGCAGTATTTT
>TRBJ2-5|-|-|TRBV10-2
CASSVAGETQYF
TGCGCCAGCAGTGTGGCGGGAGAGACCCAGTACTTC
>TRBJ2-7|-|-|TRBV4-3
CASSQHPGSLSYEQYF
TGCGCCAGCAGCCAACATCCTGGCAGTTTATCCTACGAGCAGTACTTC
>TRBJ2-3|-|-|TRBV5-4
CASSNLAYTDTQYF
TGTGCCAGCAGCAATCTAGCGTACACAGATACGCAGTATTTT
>TRBJ1-4|TRBD1|-|TRBV7-6
CASSRAAGGDEKLFF
TGTGCCAGCAGCAGGGCTGCAGGGGGCGATGAAAAACTGTTTTTT
>TRBJ2-7|-|-|TRBV15
CATNRDRGSYEQYF
TGTGCGACAAACAGAGATCGGGGCTCCTACGAGCAGTACTTC
>TRBJ1-6|-|-|TRBV9
CASSVSVDNSPLHF
TGTGCCAGCAGCGTGTCGGTAGATAATTCACCCCTCCACTTT
>TRBJ1-2|-|once|TRBV28
CASSLEDSLYGYTF
TGTGCCAGCAGTTTAGAGGACAGTCTTTATGGCTACACCTTC
>TRBJ1-1|TRBD1|-|TRBV5-4
CASSSDRGPMNTEAFF
TGTGCCAGCAGCTCCGACAGGGGCCCCATGAACACTGAAGCTTTCTTT
>TRBJ2-2|TRBD2|-|TRBV11-2
CASSSLAGVTGELFF
TGTGCCAGCAGCTCCCTAGCGGGAGTAACCGGGGAGCTGTTTTTT
>TRBJ2-7|TRBD2|once|TRBV19
CASSIERGYEQYF
TGTGCCAGTAGTATTGAGCGGGGCTACGAGCAGTACTTC
>TRBJ2-2|-|-|TRBV4-3
CASSQDVGRGELFF
TGCGCCAGCAGCCAAGATGTCGGGAGAGGGGAGCTGTTTTTT
>TRBJ2-1|-|-|TRBV7-8
CASSNAGGEQFF
TGTGCCAGCAGCAATGCAGGTGGTGAGCAGTTCTTC
>TRBJ2-2|TRBD1|-|TRBV29-1
CSDDRGWSTGELFF
TGCAGTGACGACAGGGGATGGTCCACCGGGGAGCTGTTTTTT
>TRBJ2-4|-|-|TRBV19
CASSILRVAGEAKNIQYF
TGTGCCAGTAGTATCCTACGGGTGGCAGGGGAAGCCAAAAACATTCAGTACTTC
>TRBJ2-7|-|-|TRBV5-1
CASSFKQGVYEQYF
TGCGCCAGCAGCTTTAAACAGGGTGTCTACGAGCAGTACTTC
>TRBJ2-2|-|-|TRBV10-3
CAIRDLEGGELFF
TGTGCCATCAGGGACCTGGAGGGCGGGGAGCTGTTTTTT
>TRBJ2-2|-|-|TRBV5-1
CASSSRGQITTGELFF
TGCGCCAGCAGCTCGCGGGGACAGATTACCACCGGGGAGCTGTTTTTT
>TRBJ2-1|-|-|TRBV7-2
CASSQGQESEQFF
TGTGCCAGCAGCCAGGGCCAAGAGTCTGAGCAGTTCTTC
>TRBJ1-1|-|-|TRBV30
CAWSVQGLAEAFF
TGTGCCTGGAGTGTACAGGGTTTAGCCGAAGCTTTCTTT
>TRBJ1-1|-|few|TRBV6-1
CASKIQENTEAFF
TGTGCCAGCAAGATCCAGGAGAACACTGAAGCTTTCTTT
>TRBJ2-1|-|-|TRBV7-6
CASSFEGRPRDEQFF
TGTGCCAGCAGTTTTGAAGGGAGGCCAAGGGATGAGCAGTTCTTC
>TRBJ1-3|-|-|TRBV7-8
CASSSGLRSGNTIYF
TGTGCCAGCAGCTCGGGACTTCGCTCTGGAAACACCATATATTTT
>TRBJ2-4|-|-|TRBV23-1
CASSPNKDHRVRNIQYF
TGCGCCAGCAGTCCAAACAAGGATCACAGGGTTCGGAACATTCAGTACTTC
>TRBJ2-4|TRBD1|-|TRBV11-2
CASSLDRQGTYF
TGTGCCAGCAGCTTAGATCGACAGGGGACGTACTTC